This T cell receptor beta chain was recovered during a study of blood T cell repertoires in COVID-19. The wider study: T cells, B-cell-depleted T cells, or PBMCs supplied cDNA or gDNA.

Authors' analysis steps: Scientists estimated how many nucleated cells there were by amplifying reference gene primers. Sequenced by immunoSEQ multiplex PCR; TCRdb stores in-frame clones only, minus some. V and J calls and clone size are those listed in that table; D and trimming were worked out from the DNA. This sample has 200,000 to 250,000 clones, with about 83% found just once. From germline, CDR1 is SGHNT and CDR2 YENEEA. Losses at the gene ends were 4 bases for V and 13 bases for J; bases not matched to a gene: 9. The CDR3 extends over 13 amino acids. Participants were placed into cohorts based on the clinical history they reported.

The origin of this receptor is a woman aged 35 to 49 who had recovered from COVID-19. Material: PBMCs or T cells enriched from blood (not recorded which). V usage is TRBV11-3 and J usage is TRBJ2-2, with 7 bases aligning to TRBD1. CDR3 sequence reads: CASSSQDRIRLFF. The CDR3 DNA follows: TGTGCCAGCAGCTCACAGGACAGGATAAGGCTGTTTTTT. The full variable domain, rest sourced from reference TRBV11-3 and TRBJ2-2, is EAGVVQSPRYKIIEKKQPVAFWCNPISGHNTLYWYLQNLGQGPELLIRYENEEAVDDSQLPKDRFSAERLKGVDSTLKIQPAELGDSAVYLCASSSQDRIRLFFGEGSRLTVL.